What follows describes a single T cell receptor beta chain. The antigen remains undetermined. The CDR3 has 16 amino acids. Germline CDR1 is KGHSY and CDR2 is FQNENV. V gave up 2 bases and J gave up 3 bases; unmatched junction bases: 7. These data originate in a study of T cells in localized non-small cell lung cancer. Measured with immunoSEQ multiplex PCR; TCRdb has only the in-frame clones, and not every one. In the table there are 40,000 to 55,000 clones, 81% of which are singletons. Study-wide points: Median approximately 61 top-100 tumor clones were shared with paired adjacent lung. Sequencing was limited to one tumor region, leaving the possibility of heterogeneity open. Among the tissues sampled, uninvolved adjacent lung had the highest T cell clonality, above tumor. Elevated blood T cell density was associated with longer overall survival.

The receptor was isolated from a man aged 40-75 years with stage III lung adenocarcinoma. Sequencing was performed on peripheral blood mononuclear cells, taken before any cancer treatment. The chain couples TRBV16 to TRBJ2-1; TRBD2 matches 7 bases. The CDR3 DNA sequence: TGTGCCAGCAGCCAAATCGGGGAGGGGTTCTACAATGAGCAGTTCTTC. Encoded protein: CASSQIGEGFYNEQFF.